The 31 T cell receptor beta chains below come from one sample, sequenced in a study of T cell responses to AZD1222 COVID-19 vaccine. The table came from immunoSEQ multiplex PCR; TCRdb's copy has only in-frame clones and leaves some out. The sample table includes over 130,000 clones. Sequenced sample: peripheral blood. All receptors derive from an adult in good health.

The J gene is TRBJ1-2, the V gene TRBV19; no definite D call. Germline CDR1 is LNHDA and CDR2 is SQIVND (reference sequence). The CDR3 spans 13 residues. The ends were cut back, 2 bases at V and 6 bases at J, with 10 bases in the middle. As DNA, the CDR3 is TGTGCCAGTAGTATATATACCTCCCATGGCTACACCTTC. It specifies CASSIYTSHGYTF.

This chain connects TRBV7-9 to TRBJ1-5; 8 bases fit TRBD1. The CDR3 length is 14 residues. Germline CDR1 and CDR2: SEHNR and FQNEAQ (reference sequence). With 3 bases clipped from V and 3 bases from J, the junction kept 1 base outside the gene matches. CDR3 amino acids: CASSLGQDNQPQHF. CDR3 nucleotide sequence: TGTGCCAGCAGCTTGGGACAGGACAATCAGCCCCAGCATTTT.

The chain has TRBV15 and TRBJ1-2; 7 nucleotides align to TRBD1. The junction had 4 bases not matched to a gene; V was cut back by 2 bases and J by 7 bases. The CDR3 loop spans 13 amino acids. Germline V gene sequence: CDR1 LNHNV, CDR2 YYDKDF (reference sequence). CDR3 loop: CATSRQGQSGYTF. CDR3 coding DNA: TGTGCCACCAGCAGACAGGGACAGTCTGGCTACACCTTC.

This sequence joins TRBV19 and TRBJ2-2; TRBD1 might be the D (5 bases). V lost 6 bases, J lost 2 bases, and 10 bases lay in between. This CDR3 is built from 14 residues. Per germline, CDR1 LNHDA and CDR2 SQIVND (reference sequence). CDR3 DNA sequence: TGTGCCAGTAGCCGACAGCCCAACACCGGGGAGCTGTTTTTT. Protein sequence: CASSRQPNTGELFF.

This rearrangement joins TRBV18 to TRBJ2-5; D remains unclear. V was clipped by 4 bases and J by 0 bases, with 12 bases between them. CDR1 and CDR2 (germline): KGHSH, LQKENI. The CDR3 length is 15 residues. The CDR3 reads CASSQSRHNQETQYF. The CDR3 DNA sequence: TGTGCCAGCTCACAGAGTCGGCACAACCAAGAGACCCAGTACTTC.

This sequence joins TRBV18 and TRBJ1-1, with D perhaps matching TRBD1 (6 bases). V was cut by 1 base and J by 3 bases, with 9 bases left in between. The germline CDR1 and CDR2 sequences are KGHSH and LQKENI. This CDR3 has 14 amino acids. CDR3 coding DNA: TGTGCCAGCTCACCACAGGGACAACACACTGAAGCTTTCTTT. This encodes CASSPQGQHTEAFF.

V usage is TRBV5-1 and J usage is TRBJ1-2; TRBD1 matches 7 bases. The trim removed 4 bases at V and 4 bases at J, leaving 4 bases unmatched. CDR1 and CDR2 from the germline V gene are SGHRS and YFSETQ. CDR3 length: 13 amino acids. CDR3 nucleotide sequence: TGCGCCAGCAGCGGGGGACAGACCTATGGCTACACCTTC. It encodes CASSGGQTYGYTF. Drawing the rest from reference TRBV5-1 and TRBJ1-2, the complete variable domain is KAGVTQTPRYLIKTRGQQVTLSCSPISGHRSVSWYQQTPGQGLQFLFEYFSETQRNKGNFPGRFSGRQFSNSRSEMNVSTLELGDSALYLCASSGGQTYGYTFGSGTRLTVV.

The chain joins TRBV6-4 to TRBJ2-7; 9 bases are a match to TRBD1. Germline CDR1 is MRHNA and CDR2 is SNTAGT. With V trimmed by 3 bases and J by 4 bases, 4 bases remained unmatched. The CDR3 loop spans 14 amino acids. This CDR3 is CASSEDRGSYEQYF. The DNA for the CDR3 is TGTGCCAGCAGTGAAGACAGGGGGTCATACGAGCAGTACTTC.

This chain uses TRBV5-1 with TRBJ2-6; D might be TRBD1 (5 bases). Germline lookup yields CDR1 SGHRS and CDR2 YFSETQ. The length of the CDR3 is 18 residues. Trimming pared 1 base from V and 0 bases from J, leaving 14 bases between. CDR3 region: CASSLWAGQSSGANVLTF. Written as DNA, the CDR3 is TGCGCCAGCAGCTTGTGGGCAGGGCAAAGCTCTGGGGCCAACGTCCTGACTTTC. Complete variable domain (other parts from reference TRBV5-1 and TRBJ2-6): KAGVTQTPRYLIKTRGQQVTLSCSPISGHRSVSWYQQTPGQGLQFLFEYFSETQRNKGNFPGRFSGRQFSNSRSEMNVSTLELGDSALYLCASSLWAGQSSGANVLTFGAGSRLTVL.

The CDR3, as DNA: TGTGCCAGCAGTTACACCACTAGCACAGATACGCAGTATTTT. Amino acids: CASSYTTSTDTQYF. The rearrangement links TRBV6-5 to TRBJ2-3; no clear D. V was trimmed by 2 bases and J by 0 bases, leaving 6 bases between them. Looked up from germline, CDR1 is MNHEY and CDR2 is SVGAGI. The CDR3 contains 14 residues.

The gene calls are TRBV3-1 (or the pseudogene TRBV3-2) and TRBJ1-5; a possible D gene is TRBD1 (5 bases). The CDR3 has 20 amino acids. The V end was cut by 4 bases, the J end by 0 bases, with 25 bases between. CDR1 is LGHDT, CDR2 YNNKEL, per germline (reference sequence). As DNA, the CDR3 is TGTGCCAGCAGCCCGGAGGAGCGAAACAGGAGCCTCGATAGCAATCAGCCCCAGCATTTT. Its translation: CASSPEERNRSLDSNQPQHF.

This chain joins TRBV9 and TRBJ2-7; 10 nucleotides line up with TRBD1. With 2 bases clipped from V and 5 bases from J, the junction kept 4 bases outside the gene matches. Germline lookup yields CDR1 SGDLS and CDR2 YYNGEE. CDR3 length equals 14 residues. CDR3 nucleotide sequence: TGTGCCAGCAGCGTCCGGGACAGGGGAAACGAGCAGTACTTC. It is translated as CASSVRDRGNEQYF.

The CDR3 region is CASSSPGQGYGYTF. The CDR3 DNA follows: TGTGCCAGCAGTTCCCCAGGCCAAGGCTATGGCTACACCTTC. The rearrangement joins TRBV27 to TRBJ1-2; D not certain. V lost 4 bases and J lost 4, with 13 bases in between. The germline V gene has CDR1 MNHEY and CDR2 SMNVEV (reference sequence). The CDR3 loop spans 14 amino acids.

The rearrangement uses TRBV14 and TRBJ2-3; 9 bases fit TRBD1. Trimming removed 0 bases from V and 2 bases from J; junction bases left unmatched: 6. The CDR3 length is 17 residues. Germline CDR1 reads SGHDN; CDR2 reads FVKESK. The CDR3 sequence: CASSQDRGTGITDTQYF. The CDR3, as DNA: TGTGCCAGCAGCCAAGATCGCGGGACAGGGATCACAGATACGCAGTATTTT. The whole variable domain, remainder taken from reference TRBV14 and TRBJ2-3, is EAGVTQFPSHSVIEKGQTVTLRCDPISGHDNLYWYRRVMGKEIKFLLHFVKESKQDESGMPNNRFLAERTGGTYSTLKVQPAELEDSGVYFCASSQDRGTGITDTQYFGPGTRLTVL.

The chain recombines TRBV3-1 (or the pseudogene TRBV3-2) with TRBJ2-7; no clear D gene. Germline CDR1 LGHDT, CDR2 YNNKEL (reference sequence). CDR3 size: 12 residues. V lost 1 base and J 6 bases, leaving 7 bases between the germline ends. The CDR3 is CASSQGLCEQYF. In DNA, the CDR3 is TGTGCCAGCAGCCAAGGGTTGTGCGAGCAGTACTTC.

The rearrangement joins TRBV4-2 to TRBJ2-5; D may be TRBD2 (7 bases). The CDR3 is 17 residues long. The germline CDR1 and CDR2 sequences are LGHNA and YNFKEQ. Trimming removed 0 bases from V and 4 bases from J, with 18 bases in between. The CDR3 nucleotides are TGTGCCAGCAGCCAAGAGGGGGGGCAGGACCCTCGAGAGACCCAGTACTTC. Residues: CASSQEGGQDPRETQYF.

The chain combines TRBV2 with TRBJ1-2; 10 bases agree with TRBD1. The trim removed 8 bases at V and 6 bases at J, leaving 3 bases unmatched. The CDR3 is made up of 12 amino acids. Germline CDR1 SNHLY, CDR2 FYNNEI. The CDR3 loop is CASRQGANGYTF. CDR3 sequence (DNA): TGTGCCAGCCGACAGGGGGCGAATGGCTACACCTTC.

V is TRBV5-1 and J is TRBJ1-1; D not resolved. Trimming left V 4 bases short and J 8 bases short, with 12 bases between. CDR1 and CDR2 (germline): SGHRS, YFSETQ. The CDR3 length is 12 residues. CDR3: CASSLPSPEAFF. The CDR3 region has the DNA TGCGCCAGCAGCCTTCCTAGCCCAGAAGCTTTCTTT.

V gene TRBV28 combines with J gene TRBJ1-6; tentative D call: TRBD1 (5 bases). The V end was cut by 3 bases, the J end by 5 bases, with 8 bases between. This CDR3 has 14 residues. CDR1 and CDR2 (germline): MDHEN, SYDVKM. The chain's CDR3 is CASSFPGNNSPLHF. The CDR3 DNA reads TGTGCCAGCAGTTTCCCAGGGAATAATTCACCCCTCCACTTT.

The CDR3 loop is CASSLGQPDWPQHF. The CDR3 DNA sequence: TGTGCCAGCAGTCTCGGACAGCCTGATTGGCCCCAGCATTTT. The V gene is TRBV27, the J gene TRBJ1-5; possibly TRBD1 for D (6 bases). The CDR3 has 14 residues. CDR1 is MNHEY and CDR2 is SMNVEV in the germline V gene (reference sequence). Trimming took off 5 bases at V and 9 bases at J, with 17 bases between the two ends.

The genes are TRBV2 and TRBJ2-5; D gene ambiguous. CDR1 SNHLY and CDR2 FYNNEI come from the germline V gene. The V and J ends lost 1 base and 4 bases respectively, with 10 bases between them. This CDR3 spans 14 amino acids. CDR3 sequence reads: CASSEERVGETQYF. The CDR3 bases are TGTGCCAGCAGTGAAGAAAGGGTTGGAGAGACCCAGTACTTC.

The DNA of the CDR3 is TGTGCCAGCTCACCACCGAACACCTACGAGCAGTACTTC. It codes for CASSPPNTYEQYF. The rearrangement links TRBV18 to TRBJ2-7; the D is unclear. This CDR3 is 13 amino acids long. CDR1 KGHSH and CDR2 LQKENI come from the germline V gene. Deletions cut 0 bases from V and 2 bases from J, with 5 bases between.

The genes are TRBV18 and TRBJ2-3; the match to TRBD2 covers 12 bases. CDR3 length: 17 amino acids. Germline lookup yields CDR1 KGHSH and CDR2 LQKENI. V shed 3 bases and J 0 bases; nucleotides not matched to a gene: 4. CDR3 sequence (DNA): TGTGCCAGCTCACCCGGGACTAGCGGGCCGAGCACAGATACGCAGTATTTT. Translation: CASSPGTSGPSTDTQYF.

The DNA for the CDR3 is TGTGCCAGCAGCTCGCCCTCCGTTTCGACCTCCTACAATGAGCAGTTCTTC. Translation: CASSSPSVSTSYNEQFF. The V and J genes are TRBV4-2 and TRBJ2-1; D call uncertain. There are 17 residues in the CDR3. The germline V and J ends were trimmed by 5 bases and 0 bases, with 17 bases remaining between them. In germline, CDR1 is LGHNA, CDR2 YNFKEQ.

CDR3 loop: CAWSVGGTGGTGELFF. The CDR3 bases are TGTGCCTGGAGTGTAGGTGGGACAGGGGGGACCGGGGAGCTGTTTTTT. The chain has TRBV30 and TRBJ2-2; TRBD1 aligns across 11 bases. The CDR3 length is 16 residues. Germline lookup yields CDR1 GTSNPN and CDR2 SVGIG (reference sequence). The J segment lost 5 bases and the V segment lost 0 bases, leaving 5 bases of the junction unmatched.

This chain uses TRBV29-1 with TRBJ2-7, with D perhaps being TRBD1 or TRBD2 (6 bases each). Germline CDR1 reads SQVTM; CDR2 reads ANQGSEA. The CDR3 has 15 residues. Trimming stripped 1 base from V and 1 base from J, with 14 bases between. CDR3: CSVEGVGGRSYEQYF. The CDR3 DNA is TGCAGCGTTGAAGGTGTGGGGGGCCGGTCCTACGAGCAGTACTTC.

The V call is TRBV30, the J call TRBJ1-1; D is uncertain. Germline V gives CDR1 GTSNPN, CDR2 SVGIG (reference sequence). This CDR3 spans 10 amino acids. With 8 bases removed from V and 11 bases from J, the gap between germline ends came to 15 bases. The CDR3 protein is CASQVVGAFF. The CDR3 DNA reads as TGTGCCAGCCAAGTGGTAGGCGCTTTCTTT.

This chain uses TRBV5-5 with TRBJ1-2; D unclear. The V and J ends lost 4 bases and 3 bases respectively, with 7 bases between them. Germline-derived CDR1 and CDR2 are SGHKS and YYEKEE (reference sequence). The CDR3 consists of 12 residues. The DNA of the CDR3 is TGTGCCAGCAGCCCCTCACACTATGGCTACACCTTC. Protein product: CASSPSHYGYTF.

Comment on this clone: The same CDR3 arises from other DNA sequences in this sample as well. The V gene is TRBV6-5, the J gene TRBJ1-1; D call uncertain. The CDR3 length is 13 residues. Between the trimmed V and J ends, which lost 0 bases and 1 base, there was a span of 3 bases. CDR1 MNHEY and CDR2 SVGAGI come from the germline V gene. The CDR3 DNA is TGTGCCAGCAGTTACTCAGAGAACACTGAAGCTTTCTTT. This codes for CASSYSENTEAFF.

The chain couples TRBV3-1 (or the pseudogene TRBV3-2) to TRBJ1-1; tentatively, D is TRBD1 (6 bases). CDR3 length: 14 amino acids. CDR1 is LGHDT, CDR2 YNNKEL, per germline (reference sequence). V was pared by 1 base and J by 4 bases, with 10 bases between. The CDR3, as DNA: TGTGCCAGCAGCCAAGCTCAGGGGCCCACTGAAGCTTTCTTT. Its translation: CASSQAQGPTEAFF.

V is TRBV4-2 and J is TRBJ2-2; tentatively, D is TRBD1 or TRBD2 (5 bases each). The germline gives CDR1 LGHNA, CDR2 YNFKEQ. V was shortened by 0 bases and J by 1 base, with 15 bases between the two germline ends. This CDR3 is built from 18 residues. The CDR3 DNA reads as TGTGCCAGCAGCCAAGAGACGGGGCTAGCTATGAACACCGGGGAGCTGTTTTTT. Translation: CASSQETGLAMNTGELFF.